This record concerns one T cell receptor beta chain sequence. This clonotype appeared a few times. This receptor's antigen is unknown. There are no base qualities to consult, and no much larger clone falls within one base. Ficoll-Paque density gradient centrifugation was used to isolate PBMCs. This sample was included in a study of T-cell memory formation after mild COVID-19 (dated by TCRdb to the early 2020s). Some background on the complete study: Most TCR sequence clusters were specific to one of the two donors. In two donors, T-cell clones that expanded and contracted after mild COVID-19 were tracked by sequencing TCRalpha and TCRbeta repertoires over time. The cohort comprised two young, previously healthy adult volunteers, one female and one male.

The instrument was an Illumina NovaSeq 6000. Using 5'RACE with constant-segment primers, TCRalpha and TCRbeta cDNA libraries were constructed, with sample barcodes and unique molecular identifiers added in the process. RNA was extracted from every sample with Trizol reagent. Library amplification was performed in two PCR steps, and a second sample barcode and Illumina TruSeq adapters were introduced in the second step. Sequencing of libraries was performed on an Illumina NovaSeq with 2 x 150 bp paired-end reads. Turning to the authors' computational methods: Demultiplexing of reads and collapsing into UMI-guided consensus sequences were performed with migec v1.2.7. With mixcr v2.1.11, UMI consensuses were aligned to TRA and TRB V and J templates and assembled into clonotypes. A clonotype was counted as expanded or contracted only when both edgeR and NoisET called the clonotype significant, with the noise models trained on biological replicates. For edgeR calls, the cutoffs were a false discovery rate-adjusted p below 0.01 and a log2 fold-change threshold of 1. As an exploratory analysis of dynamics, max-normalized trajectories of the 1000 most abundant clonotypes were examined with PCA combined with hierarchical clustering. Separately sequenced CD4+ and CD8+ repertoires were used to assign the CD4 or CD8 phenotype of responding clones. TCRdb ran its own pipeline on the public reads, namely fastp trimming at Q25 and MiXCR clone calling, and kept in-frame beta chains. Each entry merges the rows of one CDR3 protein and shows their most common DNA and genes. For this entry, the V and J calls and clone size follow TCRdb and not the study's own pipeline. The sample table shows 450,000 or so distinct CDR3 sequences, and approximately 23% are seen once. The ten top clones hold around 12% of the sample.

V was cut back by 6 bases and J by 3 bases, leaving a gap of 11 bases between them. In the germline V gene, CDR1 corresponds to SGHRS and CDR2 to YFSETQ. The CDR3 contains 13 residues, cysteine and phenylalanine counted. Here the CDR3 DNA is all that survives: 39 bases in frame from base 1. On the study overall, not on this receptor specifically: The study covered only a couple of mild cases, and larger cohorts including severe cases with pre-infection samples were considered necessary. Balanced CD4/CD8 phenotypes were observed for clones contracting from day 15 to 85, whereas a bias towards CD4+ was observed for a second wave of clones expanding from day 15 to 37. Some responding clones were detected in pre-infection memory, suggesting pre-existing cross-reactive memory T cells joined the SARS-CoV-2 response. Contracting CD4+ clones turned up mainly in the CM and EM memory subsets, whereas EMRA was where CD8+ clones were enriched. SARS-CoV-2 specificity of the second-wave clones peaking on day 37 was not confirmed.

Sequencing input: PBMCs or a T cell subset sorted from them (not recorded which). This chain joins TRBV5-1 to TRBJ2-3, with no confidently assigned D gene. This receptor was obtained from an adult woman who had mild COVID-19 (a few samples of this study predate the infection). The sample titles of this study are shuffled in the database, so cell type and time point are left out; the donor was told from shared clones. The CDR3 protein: CASMYLGTDTQYF. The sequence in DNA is TGCGCCAGCATGTATCTGGGTACAGATACGCAGTATTTT.